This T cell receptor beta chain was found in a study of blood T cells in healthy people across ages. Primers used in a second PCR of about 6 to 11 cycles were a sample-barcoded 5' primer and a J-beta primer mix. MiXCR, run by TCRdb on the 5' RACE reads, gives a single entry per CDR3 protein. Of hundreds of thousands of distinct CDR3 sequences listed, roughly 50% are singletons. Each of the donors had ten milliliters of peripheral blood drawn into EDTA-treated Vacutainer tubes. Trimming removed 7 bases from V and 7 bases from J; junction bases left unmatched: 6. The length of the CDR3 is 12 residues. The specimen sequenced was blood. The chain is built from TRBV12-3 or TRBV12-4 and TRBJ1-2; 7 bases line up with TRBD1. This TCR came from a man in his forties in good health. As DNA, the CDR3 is TGTGCCAGCAACCCAGGGGGACGTGGCTACACCTTC. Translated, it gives CASNPGGRGYTF.